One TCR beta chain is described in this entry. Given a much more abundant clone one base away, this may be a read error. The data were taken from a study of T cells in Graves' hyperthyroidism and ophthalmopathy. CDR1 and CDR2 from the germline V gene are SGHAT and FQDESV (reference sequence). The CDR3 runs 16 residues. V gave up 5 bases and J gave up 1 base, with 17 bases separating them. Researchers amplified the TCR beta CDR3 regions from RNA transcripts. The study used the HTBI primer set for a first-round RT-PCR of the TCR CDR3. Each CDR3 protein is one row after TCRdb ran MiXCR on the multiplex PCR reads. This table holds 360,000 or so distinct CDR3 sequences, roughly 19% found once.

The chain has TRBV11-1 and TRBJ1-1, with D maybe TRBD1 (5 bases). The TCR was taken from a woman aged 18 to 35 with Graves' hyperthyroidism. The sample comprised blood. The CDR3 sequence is CASSQDMRARNTEAFF. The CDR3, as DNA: TGTGCCAGCAGCCAGGACATGCGGGCCAGGAACACTGAAGCTTTCTTT.